This record covers a single T cell receptor beta chain. Its antigen remains unidentified. The CDR3 has 16 residues. The trim removed 4 bases at V and 1 base at J, leaving 7 bases unmatched. Germline-derived CDR1 and CDR2 are LGHNA and YNFKEQ. Data came from immunoSEQ multiplex PCR; TCRdb stores just in-frame clones and leaves some out. Of roughly 150,000 clones listed, roughly 88% are singletons. It was second doses at about 4 or about 12 weeks that were pooled. The data are from a study of T cell responses to AZD1222 COVID-19 vaccine. Notes on the study in general: It should be noted that donors were predominantly white British and more often female, and clonal diversity was possibly underestimated. Baseline serology detected seropositivity in only 6 or 7 AZD1222 recipients.

The receptor was derived from an adult who received the AZD1222 COVID-19 vaccine. The chain joins TRBV4-2 to TRBJ2-3; 8 bases are a match to TRBD2. Here the sequenced sample was peripheral blood, taken 28 days after the second AZD1222 dose. CDR3 bases: TGTGCCAGCAGCCCTGGACTAGCCGTCGGCACAGATACGCAGTATTTT. Translation: CASSPGLAVGTDTQYF.